This is a list of T cell receptor beta chains from one sample in a study of glioma-infiltrating T cells after dendritic cell vaccination. Produced via immunoSEQ multiplex PCR; TCRdb's table is partial and in-frame only. The table records 91,000 or so clones, 65% to 85% of them present only once. The starting material was blood, obtained after dendritic cell vaccination. These receptors came from a human donor with glioblastoma. The conserved cysteine and the conserved F or W are not part of the CDR3 here. The order of the fields is J gene, V gene, CDR3 protein.

TRBJ2-2,TRBV10-3,AHKTDIGELF
TRBJ2-1,TRBV6-1,ASSEWGTTLYNEQF
TRBJ1-4,TRBV5-1,ASSRLKQGSNEKLF
TRBJ1-2,TRBV7-3,ASSLTGGGGYT
TRBJ2-7,TRBV5-1,ASSLLDRTYEQY
TRBJ2-1,TRBV11-2,ASSVSGRGSYNEQF
TRBJ1-3,TRBV2,ASRAGTAIFSWGTIY
TRBJ1-5,TRBV4-1,ASSQDLDRGKPQH
TRBJ1-1,TRBV28,ASSQGGAYTEAF
TRBJ2-7,TRBV6-1,ASKGLLPNGNEQY